The clone carrying this T cell receptor (beta chain) has a handful of counts. Its cognate antigen is unknown. The data were obtained in a study of human T cells and chemical hapten exposure. As to time point: patch test 1, 2 weeks after DPC sensitization. Treatment described: therapeutic diphenylcyclopropenone sensitization with weekly scalp DPC. The starting material, unfractionated whole blood, was used for total RNA extraction. Overall study results and limits: Following DPC sensitization, TCRs present above 1 in 1000 frequency showed no change. Expanded TCRs grouped into significantly more large CDR3 similarity clusters than controls produced.

V was clipped by 6 bases and J by 6 bases, with 12 bases between them. This CDR3 comprises 12 residues. Per the germline V gene, CDR1 is SGHVS and CDR2 is FQNEAQ. Individual cDNA molecules each carried unique molecular identifiers attached by the library. TCRdb reprocessed the RACE reads with MiXCR, giving one entry per CDR3 protein. Of 150,000 to 200,000 distinct CDR3 sequences listed, 14% are singletons. The chain joins TRBV7-8 to TRBJ2-7; tentatively, D is TRBD1 (5 bases). This receptor was identified in a woman in her thirties with alopecia areata. Some clones in this sample may be carry-over from other donors' samples. The sequenced sample was whole blood, obtained in connection with sensitization to the hapten diphenylcyclopropenone (DPC). The CDR3 loop reads CASSSHTGEQYF. CDR3 nucleotide sequence: TGTGCCAGCAGTTCCCATACAGGCGAGCAGTACTTC.